This TCR beta chain was documented in a study of control samples from healthy donors and cancer patients. The CDR3 totals 14 residues. The V gene's germline CDR1 is MNHNS and CDR2 SASEGT. V was pared by 3 bases and J by 6 bases, with 13 bases between. This clone was seen a few times. Using immunoSEQ multiplex PCR, the repertoire was profiled, and TCRdb retains in-frame clones only, with some absent. The repertoire has some 120,000 clones, 88% of them found once; the top ten carry 2.3%. The J gene is TRBJ2-3, the V gene TRBV6-1; TRBD1 is a possible D gene (6 bases). The source is a woman aged 70-85 years in good health. The sequencing input was blood. CDR3 protein: CASSEGRGGDTQYF. In DNA form, the CDR3 reads TGTGCCAGCAGTGAGGGGAGAGGGGGTGATACGCAGTATTTT.